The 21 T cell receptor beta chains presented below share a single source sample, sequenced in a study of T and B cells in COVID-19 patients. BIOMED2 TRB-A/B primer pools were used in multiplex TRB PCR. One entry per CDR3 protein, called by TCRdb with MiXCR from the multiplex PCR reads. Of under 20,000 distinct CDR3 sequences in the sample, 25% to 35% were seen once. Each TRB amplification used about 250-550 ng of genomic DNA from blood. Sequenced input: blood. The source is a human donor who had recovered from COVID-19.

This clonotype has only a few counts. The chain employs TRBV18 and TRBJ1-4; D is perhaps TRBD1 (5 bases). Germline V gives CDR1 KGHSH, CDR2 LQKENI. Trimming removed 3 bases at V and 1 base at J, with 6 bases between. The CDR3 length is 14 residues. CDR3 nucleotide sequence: TGTGCCAGCTCACCCGGGGGAACTAATGAAAAACTGTTTTTT. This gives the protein CASSPGGTNEKLFF.

DNA for the CDR3: TGTGCCAGCAGCGCCAGCTCCTACGAGCAGTACTTC. Amino acid sequence: CASSASSYEQYF. J is TRBJ2-7 and V is TRBV7-6; D is unclear. Germline-derived CDR1 and CDR2 are SGHVS and FNYEAQ. Trimming shortened V by 5 bases and J by 0 bases, and 5 bases separated the two germline ends. The CDR3 covers 12 residues.

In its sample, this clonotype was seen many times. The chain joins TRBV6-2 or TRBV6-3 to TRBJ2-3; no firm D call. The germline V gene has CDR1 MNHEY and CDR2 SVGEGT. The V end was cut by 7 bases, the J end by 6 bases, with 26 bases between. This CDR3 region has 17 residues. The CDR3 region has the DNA TGTGCCAGCAATCCATCGAGGACGAGTCGCGTTGTGGATACGCAGTATTTT. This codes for CASNPSRTSRVVDTQYF.

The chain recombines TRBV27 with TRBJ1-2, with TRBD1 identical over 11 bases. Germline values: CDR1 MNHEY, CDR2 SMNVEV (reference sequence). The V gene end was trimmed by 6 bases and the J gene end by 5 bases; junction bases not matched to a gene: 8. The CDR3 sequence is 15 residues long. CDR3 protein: CASSHRTGGAYGYTF. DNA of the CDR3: TGTGCCAGCAGCCACAGGACAGGGGGCGCATATGGCTACACCTTC.

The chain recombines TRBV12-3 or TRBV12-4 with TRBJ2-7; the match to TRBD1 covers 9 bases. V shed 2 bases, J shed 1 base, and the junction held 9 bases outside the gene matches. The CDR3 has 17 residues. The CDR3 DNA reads TGTGCCAGCAGTTTACGGCCCCCCGGGACAGGGTCCTACGAGCAGTACTTC. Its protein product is CASSLRPPGTGSYEQYF.

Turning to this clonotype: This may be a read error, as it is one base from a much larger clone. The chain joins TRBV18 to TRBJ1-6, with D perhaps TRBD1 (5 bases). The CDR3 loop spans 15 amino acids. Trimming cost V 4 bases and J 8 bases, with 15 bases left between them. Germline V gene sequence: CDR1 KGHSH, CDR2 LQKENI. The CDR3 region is CASSRSGQGYSPLHF. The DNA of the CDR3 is TGTGCCAGCTCACGCTCGGGTCAGGGCTATTCACCCCTCCACTTT.

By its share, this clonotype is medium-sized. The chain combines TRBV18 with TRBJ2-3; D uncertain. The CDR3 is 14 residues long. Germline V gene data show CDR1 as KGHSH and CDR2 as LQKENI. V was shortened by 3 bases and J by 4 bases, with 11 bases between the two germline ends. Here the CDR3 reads CASSPPRPADTQYF. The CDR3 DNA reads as TGTGCCAGCTCACCTCCTCGTCCAGCAGATACGCAGTATTTT.

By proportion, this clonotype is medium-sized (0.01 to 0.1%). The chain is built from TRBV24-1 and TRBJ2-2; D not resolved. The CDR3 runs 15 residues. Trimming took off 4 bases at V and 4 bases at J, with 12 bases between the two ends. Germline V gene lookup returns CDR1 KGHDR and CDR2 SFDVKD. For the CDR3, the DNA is TGTGCCACCAGTGACGCGGCAACCTCCACCGGGGAGCTGTTTTTT. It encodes CATSDAATSTGELFF.

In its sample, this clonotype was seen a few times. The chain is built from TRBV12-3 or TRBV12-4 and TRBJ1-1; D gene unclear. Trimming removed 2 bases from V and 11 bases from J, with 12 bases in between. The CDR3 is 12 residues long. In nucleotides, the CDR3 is TGTGCCAGCAGTTTATTGCGGGCGCCCGCTTTCTTT. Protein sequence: CASSLLRAPAFF.

CDR3 coding DNA: TGTGCCAGTAATATGTGGGGGGGCGCAAGTGGCTACACCTTC. Translation gives CASNMWGGASGYTF. This chain links TRBV19 with TRBJ1-2, with D perhaps matching TRBD1 (6 bases). The germline V and J ends were trimmed by 7 bases and 7 bases, with 19 bases remaining between them. Germline V gene data show CDR1 as LNHDA and CDR2 as SQIVND (reference sequence). The CDR3 consists of 14 residues.

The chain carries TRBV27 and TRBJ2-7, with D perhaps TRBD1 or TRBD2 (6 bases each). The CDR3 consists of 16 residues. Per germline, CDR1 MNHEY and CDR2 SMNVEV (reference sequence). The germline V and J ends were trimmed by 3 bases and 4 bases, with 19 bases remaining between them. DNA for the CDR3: TGTGCCAGCAGTTTTATTTTGGGGGGCGCGGGTTACGAGCAGTACTTC. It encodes CASSFILGGAGYEQYF.

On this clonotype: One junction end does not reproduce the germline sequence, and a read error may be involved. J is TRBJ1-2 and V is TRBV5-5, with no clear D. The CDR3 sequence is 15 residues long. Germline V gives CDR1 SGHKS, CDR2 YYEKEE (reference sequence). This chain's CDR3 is CASSQPYSANYGYTF. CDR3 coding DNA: TGCGCCAGCAGCCAACCCTACAGTGCTAACTATGGCTACACCTTC.

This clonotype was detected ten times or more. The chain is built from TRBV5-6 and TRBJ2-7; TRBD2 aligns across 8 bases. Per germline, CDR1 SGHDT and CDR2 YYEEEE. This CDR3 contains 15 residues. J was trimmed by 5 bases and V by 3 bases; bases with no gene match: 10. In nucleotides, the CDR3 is TGTGCCAGCAGCTGGAGGACTAGCCTCCGCGACGAGCAGTACTTC. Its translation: CASSWRTSLRDEQYF.

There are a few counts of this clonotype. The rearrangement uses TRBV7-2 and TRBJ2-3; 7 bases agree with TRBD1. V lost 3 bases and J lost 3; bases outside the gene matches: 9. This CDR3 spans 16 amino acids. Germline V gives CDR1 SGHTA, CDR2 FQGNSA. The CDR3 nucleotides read TGTGCCAGCAGCTTCACGAGGGGGCGCGGTACAGATACGCAGTATTTT. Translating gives CASSFTRGRGTDTQYF.

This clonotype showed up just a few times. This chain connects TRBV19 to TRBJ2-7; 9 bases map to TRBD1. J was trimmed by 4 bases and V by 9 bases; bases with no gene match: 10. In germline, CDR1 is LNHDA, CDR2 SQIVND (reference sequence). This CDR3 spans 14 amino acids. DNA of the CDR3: TGTGCCAGCAGCACATGGACAGGGGAGTACGAGCAGTACTTC. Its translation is CASSTWTGEYEQYF.

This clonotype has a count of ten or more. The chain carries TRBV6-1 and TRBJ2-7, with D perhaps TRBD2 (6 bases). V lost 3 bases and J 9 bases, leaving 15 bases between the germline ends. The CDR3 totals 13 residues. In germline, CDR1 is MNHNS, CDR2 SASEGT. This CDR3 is CASSEEGLSRQYF. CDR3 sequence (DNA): TGTGCCAGCAGTGAGGAGGGGTTGTCCCGGCAGTACTTC.

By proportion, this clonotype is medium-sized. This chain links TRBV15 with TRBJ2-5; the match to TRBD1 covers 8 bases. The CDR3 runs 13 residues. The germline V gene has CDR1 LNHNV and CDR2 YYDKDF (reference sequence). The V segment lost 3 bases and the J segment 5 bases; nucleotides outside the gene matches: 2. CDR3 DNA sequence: TGTGCCACCAGCAGCGACAGGGGCGAGACCCAGTACTTC. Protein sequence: CATSSDRGETQYF.

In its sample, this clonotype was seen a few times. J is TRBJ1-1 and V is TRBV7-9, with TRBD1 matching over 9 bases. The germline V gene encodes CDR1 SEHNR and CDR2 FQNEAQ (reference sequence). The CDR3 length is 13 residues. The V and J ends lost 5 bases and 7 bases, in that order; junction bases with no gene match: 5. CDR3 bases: TGTGCCAGCAGCGTGGGACAGGGCATTGAAGCTTTCTTT. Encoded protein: CASSVGQGIEAFF.

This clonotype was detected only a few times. The DNA of the CDR3 is TGTGCCAGCTCCCAAGCCGGAAGCACAGATACGCAGTATTTT. Protein product: CASSQAGSTDTQYF. The rearrangement uses TRBV12-3 or TRBV12-4 and TRBJ2-3; D not resolved. This CDR3 is built from 14 residues. The ends were cut back, 8 bases at V and 0 bases at J, with 12 bases in the middle.

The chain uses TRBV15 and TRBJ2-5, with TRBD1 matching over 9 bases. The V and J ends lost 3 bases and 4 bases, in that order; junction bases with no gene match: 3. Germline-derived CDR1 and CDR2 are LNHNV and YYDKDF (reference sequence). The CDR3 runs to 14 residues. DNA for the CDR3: TGTGCCACCAGCAGCACGGACAGGGGAGAGACCCAGTACTTC. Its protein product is CATSSTDRGETQYF.

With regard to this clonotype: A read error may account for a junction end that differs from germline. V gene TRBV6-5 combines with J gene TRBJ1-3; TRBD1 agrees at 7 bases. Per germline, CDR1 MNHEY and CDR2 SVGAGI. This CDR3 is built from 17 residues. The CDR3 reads CAISFGGGANPGNTIYF. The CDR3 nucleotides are TGTGCCATCAGTTTTGGAGGGGGCGCGAACCCTGGAAACACCATATATTTT.